Detailed here is one TCR beta chain. Trimming took 7 bases from V and 6 from J; bases not matched to a gene: 7. CDR1 KGHDR and CDR2 SFDVKD come from the germline V gene. This CDR3 spans 14 amino acids. These data come from a study of blood T cells in healthy people across ages. Combining a sample-barcoded 5' primer with a J-beta primer mix, a second PCR ran for roughly 7 to 11 cycles. TCRdb reprocessed the 5' RACE reads with MiXCR, giving one entry per CDR3 protein. The sample has some 700,000 distinct CDR3 sequences; roughly 45% are singletons. What was sequenced was blood. V and J are TRBV24-1 and TRBJ2-3, with TRBD1 matching over 9 bases. This clonotype originated in a woman in her fifties or sixties in good health. The DNA for the CDR3 is TGTGCCACCAGCCAAACAGGGGGCGGGGATACGCAGTATTTT. Protein product: CATSQTGGGDTQYF.